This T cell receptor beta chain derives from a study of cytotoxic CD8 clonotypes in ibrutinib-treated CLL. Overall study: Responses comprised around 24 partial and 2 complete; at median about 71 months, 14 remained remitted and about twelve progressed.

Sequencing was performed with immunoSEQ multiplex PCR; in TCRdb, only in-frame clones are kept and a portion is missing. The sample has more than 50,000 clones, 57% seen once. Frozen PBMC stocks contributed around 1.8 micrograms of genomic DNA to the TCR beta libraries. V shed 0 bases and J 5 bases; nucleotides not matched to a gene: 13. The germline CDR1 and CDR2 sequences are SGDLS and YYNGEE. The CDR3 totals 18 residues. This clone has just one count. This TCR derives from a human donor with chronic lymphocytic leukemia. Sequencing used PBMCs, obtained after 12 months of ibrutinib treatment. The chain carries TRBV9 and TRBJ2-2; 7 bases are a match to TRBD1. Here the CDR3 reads CASSVAKGLPGGTGELFF. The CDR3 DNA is TGTGCCAGCAGCGTAGCCAAAGGTCTACCAGGGGGTACCGGGGAGCTGTTTTTT.